The clone carrying this T cell receptor (beta chain) showed up just a few times. This specimen comes from a study of T-cell memory formation after mild COVID-19. Study at large: Largely donor-specific sequence clusters came from a couple of donors.

Each CDR3 protein is one row after TCRdb ran MiXCR on the 5' RACE reads. This sample has about 350,000 distinct CDR3 sequences, with 12% to 15% found just once. V was cut by 1 base and J by 1 base, with 7 bases left in between. The CDR3 has 14 amino acids. CDR1 is MGHRA, CDR2 YSYEKL, per germline. This TCR derives from a man aged 18 to 30 who had mild COVID-19 (a few samples of this study predate the infection). Cell type and time point are not known. Material for sequencing was PBMCs or a T cell subset sorted from them (not recorded which). The chain carries TRBV4-1 and TRBJ1-1; unclear D gene. The CDR3 bases are TGCGCCAGCAGCCAAGTACTCTCGAACACTGAAGCTTTCTTT. It encodes CASSQVLSNTEAFF.